Below, 4 T cell receptor beta chains from the same sample are listed, as sequenced in a study of identical twins. In TCRdb, the 5' RACE reads were re-called with MiXCR into one record per CDR3 protein. Among about 660,000 distinct CDR3 sequences listed, about 9.4% were seen once. These data also featured in a second study, about yellow fever vaccine responses in identical twins.

Sequencing used PBMCs. These receptors originate from a woman aged 18-29 years in good health.

This clonotype was recorded at least ten times. The rearrangement links TRBV12-3 or TRBV12-4 to TRBJ2-2, with D hard to call. The V gene lost 7 bases and the J gene lost 0 bases, with 12 bases spanning the gap. The CDR3 loop spans 15 amino acids. The CDR3 DNA reads as TGTGCCAGCACCTTGGATTCGGCGAACACCGGGGAGCTGTTTTTT. It specifies CASTLDSANTGELFF.

This clonotype has a handful of counts. The chain couples TRBV7-9 to TRBJ2-7, with D unclear. Germline CDR1 is SEHNR and CDR2 is FQNEAQ (reference sequence). Trimming stripped 8 bases from V and 1 base from J, with 12 bases between. The length of the CDR3 is 13 residues. The CDR3, as DNA: TGTGCCAGCGGCCCCCGAGGTTCCTACGAGCAGTACTTC. Translation gives CASGPRGSYEQYF.

This chain joins TRBV10-3 and TRBJ2-2, with D maybe TRBD2 (6 bases). CDR1 and CDR2 from the germline V gene are ENHRY and SYGVKD. This CDR3 is 12 amino acids long. V was trimmed by 5 bases and J by 11 bases, leaving 12 bases between them. CDR3 amino acids: CAISRGLQELFF. The CDR3 DNA reads as TGTGCCATCAGTAGGGGACTCCAAGAGCTGTTTTTT.

This clonotype was seen a few times. V is TRBV7-8 and J is TRBJ2-2, with TRBD1 matching 8 bases. Germline V gives CDR1 SGHVS, CDR2 FQNEAQ. The CDR3 is 15 residues long. J was trimmed by 7 bases and V by 5 bases; bases with no gene match: 9. This CDR3 is CASSRARTGIGELFF. CDR3 nucleotide sequence: TGTGCCAGCAGCCGCGCCAGGACAGGGATCGGGGAGCTGTTTTTT.